This T cell receptor (beta chain) comes out of a study of human thymus T cells. The study, taken as a whole, reports: Thymic and blood repertoires showed apparently biased V and J gene usage. Thymic repertoires overlap heavily among unrelated individuals, related research has reported.

Assay: immunoSEQ multiplex PCR; the TCRdb copy retains only in-frame clones and omits some. The sample shows fewer than 90,000 clones, 90% to 98% of them seen only once. Per the germline V gene, CDR1 is SGHTA and CDR2 is FQGNSA. Trimming at V came to 6 bases and at J to 8 bases, leaving 13 bases not matched to a gene. This CDR3 contains 15 residues. In the case of this clone: The antigen is undetermined.

Resections from corrective heart surgery supplied the thymus tissue. Having corrective surgery for congenital heart defects, healthy Finnish infants were the ones who donated. The chain has TRBV7-2 and TRBJ1-2; TRBD1 matches at 9 bases. The sequence derives from a boy under two years old with a congenital heart defect but otherwise immunologically healthy. Sequencing was performed on thymus tissue. CDR3 residues: CASSPGQGMRRGYTF. The CDR3 nucleotides read TGTGCCAGCAGTCCGGGACAGGGTATGAGGAGGGGCTACACCTTC.